These 26 T cell receptor beta chains came from one sample sequenced in a study of technical replicates of blood from a few donors. Produced via immunoSEQ multiplex PCR; TCRdb's table is partial and in-frame only. The sample carries tens of thousands of clones, approximately 92% recorded once. Sequencing was carried out using T cells isolated from PBMCs. The source is a human donor in good health.

This sequence joins TRBV4-1 and TRBJ2-7; no clear D. The CDR3 is 15 amino acids. Trimming took 1 base from V and 0 from J, leaving 10 bases between them. The germline V gene encodes CDR1 MGHRA and CDR2 YSYEKL. The CDR3 DNA follows: TGCGCCAGCAGCCAAGGGTTGGCCTTCTCCTACGAGCAGTACTTC. This translates into CASSQGLAFSYEQYF.

The chain couples TRBV12-5 to TRBJ1-2, with 9 bases that match TRBD1. Germline assignment: CDR1 LGHNT and CDR2 FRNRAP. Trimming took 7 bases from V and 8 from J; bases not matched to a gene: 8. The CDR3 is 13 residues long. Here the CDR3 DNA reads TGTGCTAGTGTCGTGACAGGGGGTTGGGGCTACACCTTC. Protein product: CASVVTGGWGYTF.

Here the CDR3 reads CASSLEKGTGGSPLHF. CDR3 in DNA: TGCGCCAGCAGCTTGGAAAAAGGGACAGGGGGTTCACCCCTCCACTTT. V gene TRBV5-1 combines with J gene TRBJ1-6; 11 bases are shared with TRBD1. The J segment lost 9 bases and the V segment lost 0 bases, leaving 5 bases of the junction unmatched. This CDR3 contains 16 residues. Per the germline V gene, CDR1 is SGHRS and CDR2 is YFSETQ.

This chain links TRBV20-1 with TRBJ2-7; a possible D gene is TRBD1 (5 bases). The CDR3 length is 11 residues. V was pared by 7 bases and J by 4 bases, with 11 bases between. The germline CDR1 and CDR2 sequences are DFQATT and SNEGSKA (reference sequence). The CDR3 loop is CSVRQTYEQYF. The CDR3 DNA is TGCAGTGTCCGACAGACTTACGAGCAGTACTTC.

CDR3 sequence reads: CASSLYDTSGTDTQYF. The CDR3 DNA sequence: TGCGCCAGCAGCTTGTACGACACATCTGGCACAGATACGCAGTATTTT. This chain links TRBV5-1 with TRBJ2-3, with D unresolved. With 1 base removed from V and 1 base from J, the gap between germline ends came to 13 bases. This CDR3 is built from 16 residues. In germline, CDR1 is SGHRS, CDR2 YFSETQ. The whole variable domain, filled in from reference TRBV5-1 and TRBJ2-3, reads KAGVTQTPRYLIKTRGQQVTLSCSPISGHRSVSWYQQTPGQGLQFLFEYFSETQRNKGNFPGRFSGRQFSNSRSEMNVSTLELGDSALYLCASSLYDTSGTDTQYFGPGTRLTVL.

The chain employs TRBV12-5 and TRBJ1-1; maybe TRBD1 (5 bases). This CDR3 is 14 amino acids long. Germline values: CDR1 LGHNT, CDR2 FRNRAP. V lost 0 bases and J 10 bases, leaving 15 bases between the germline ends. The CDR3 region has the DNA TGTGCTAGTGGTTTGGTATGGACGGGGGAGAGAGCTTTCTTT. Protein: CASGLVWTGERAFF.

The table lists this clone with a count of one. At one end, the junction sequence differs from germline, possibly due to a read error. V usage is TRBV7-7 and J usage is TRBJ1-1, with TRBD1 as a possible D gene (6 bases). Germline CDR1 SSHAT, CDR2 FNYEAQ (reference sequence). The CDR3 is 13 residues long. CDR3 region: CASSAGTSTEAFF. CDR3 coding DNA: TGTGCTAGCAGTGCAGGGACATCCACTGAAGCTTTCTTT.

The chain combines TRBV5-1 with TRBJ2-2; D is unresolved. This CDR3 is built from 16 residues. V lost 2 bases and J 3 bases, leaving 14 bases between the germline ends. Germline V gives CDR1 SGHRS, CDR2 YFSETQ. Written as DNA, the CDR3 is TGCGCCAGCAGCTTTTCAGTCGTAGGAGACACCGGGGAGCTGTTTTTT. Translating gives CASSFSVVGDTGELFF. Based on the CDR3 plus reference TRBV5-1 and TRBJ2-2, the full variable domain is KAGVTQTPRYLIKTRGQQVTLSCSPISGHRSVSWYQQTPGQGLQFLFEYFSETQRNKGNFPGRFSGRQFSNSRSEMNVSTLELGDSALYLCASSFSVVGDTGELFFGEGSRLTVL.

The rearrangement uses TRBV18 and TRBJ2-7; TRBD2 agrees at 9 bases. The CDR3 loop spans 15 amino acids. The junction had 8 bases not matched to a gene; V was cut back by 6 bases and J by 2 bases. Germline V gene data show CDR1 as KGHSH and CDR2 as LQKENI. The CDR3: CASSPGTSSTYEQYF. The CDR3 DNA sequence: TGTGCCAGCTCTCCCGGGACTAGCTCGACCTACGAGCAGTACTTC.

The sample holds one count of this clone. The chain is built from TRBV6-1 and TRBJ2-7; the D is unclear. The CDR3 is 12 residues long. V lost 5 bases to trimming and J lost 6 bases, with 11 bases between them. Looked up from germline, CDR1 is MNHNS and CDR2 is SASEGT. Written as DNA, the CDR3 is TGTGCCAGCAGTCCTGGTCGCGGCGAGCAGTACTTC. This codes for CASSPGRGEQYF.

This rearrangement joins TRBV4-1 to TRBJ2-7, with 7 bases matching TRBD2. This CDR3 is 15 amino acids long. After removal of 1 base from V and 2 bases from J, the junction contained 5 bases not matched to a gene. CDR1 is MGHRA and CDR2 is YSYEKL in the germline V gene. The CDR3 sequence: CASSQARLAAYEQYF. CDR3 coding DNA: TGCGCCAGCAGCCAAGCAAGACTAGCCGCCTACGAGCAGTACTTC.

The chain carries TRBV28 and TRBJ2-7, with 10 nucleotides matching TRBD2. CDR1 is MDHEN and CDR2 is SYDVKM in the germline V gene. Losses at the gene ends were 6 bases for V and 3 bases for J; bases not matched to a gene: 8. This CDR3 region has 15 residues. The CDR3 DNA follows: TGTGCCAGCAGCCCAGCGGGGGGGCTGTTCTACGAGCAGTACTTC. This encodes CASSPAGGLFYEQYF.

The J gene is TRBJ2-7, the V gene TRBV6-5; possible D gene TRBD1, 6 bases. CDR3 length: 14 amino acids. Trimming removed 5 bases at V and 2 bases at J, with 13 bases between. Per germline, CDR1 MNHEY and CDR2 SVGAGI. The CDR3 here is CASSDTGQTYEQYF. As DNA, the CDR3 is TGTGCCAGCAGTGATACCGGACAGACCTACGAGCAGTACTTC.

This chain connects TRBV29-1 to TRBJ2-2; D ambiguous. CDR1 and CDR2 from the germline V gene are SQVTM and ANQGSEA. The V end was cut by 6 bases, the J end by 0 bases, with 11 bases between. CDR3 length: 14 residues. CDR3 sequence: CSVKKQTNTGELFF. As DNA, the CDR3 is TGCAGCGTGAAGAAACAGACGAACACCGGGGAGCTGTTTTTT.

The rearrangement joins TRBV25-1 to TRBJ1-2; TRBD1 aligns across 10 bases. From germline, CDR1 is MGHDK and CDR2 SYGVNS. CDR3 length: 16 residues. V trimming: 3 bases; J trimming: 1 base; junction bases outside the gene matches: 5. The CDR3 nucleotides read TGTGCCAGCAGTGATTCCGGGACAGGGGTTAACTATGGCTACACCTTC. The encoded protein is CASSDSGTGVNYGYTF.

The gene calls are TRBV27 and TRBJ1-4; the match to TRBD1 covers 10 bases. Germline V gene data show CDR1 as MNHEY and CDR2 as SMNVEV (reference sequence). CDR3 length equals 14 residues. V gave up 5 bases and J gave up 8 bases; unmatched junction bases: 5. CDR3 residues: CASSRQGAGEKLFF. Here the CDR3 DNA reads TGTGCCAGCAGTCGACAGGGGGCTGGGGAAAAACTGTTTTTT.

The chain has TRBV10-3 and TRBJ2-1; no firm D call. Germline loops: CDR1 ENHRY, CDR2 SYGVKD. CDR3 length: 12 residues. V was clipped by 10 bases and J by 11 bases, with 18 bases between them. The CDR3, as DNA: TGTGCCACCTACGAACCGGGTCTACAGCAGTTCTTC. Translation: CATYEPGLQQFF.

Here the CDR3 DNA reads TGCGCCAGCAGCCAGAGCGGTTCCTACAATGAGCAGTTCTTC. Its protein is CASSQSGSYNEQFF. J is TRBJ2-1 and V is TRBV4-1; possibly TRBD2 for D (5 bases). The germline V gene encodes CDR1 MGHRA and CDR2 YSYEKL. This CDR3 comprises 14 residues. The ends were cut back, 3 bases at V and 1 base at J, with 7 bases in the middle.

J is TRBJ2-3 and V is TRBV6-1; 10 bases map to TRBD2. V shed 0 bases and J 4 bases; nucleotides not matched to a gene: 1. The CDR3 is made up of 15 amino acids. Per the germline V gene, CDR1 is MNHNS and CDR2 is SASEGT. The CDR3: CASSEASGGPDTQYF. DNA for the CDR3: TGTGCCAGCAGTGAAGCTAGCGGGGGGCCAGATACGCAGTATTTT.

J is TRBJ1-1 and V is TRBV6-4; D is uncertain. The CDR3 totals 13 residues. Trimming took off 2 bases at V and 5 bases at J, with 9 bases between the two ends. Germline CDR1 MRHNA, CDR2 SNTAGT. This CDR3 reads CASSDLGGTEAFF. The CDR3 bases are TGTGCCAGCAGTGACCTGGGAGGAACTGAAGCTTTCTTT.

The gene calls are TRBV5-4 and TRBJ2-2; D not certain. V lost 0 bases, J lost 3 bases, and 3 bases lay in between. Looked up from germline, CDR1 is SGHNT and CDR2 is YYREEE (reference sequence). This CDR3 contains 13 residues. Here the CDR3 reads CASSLVDTGELFF. CDR3 sequence (DNA): TGTGCCAGCAGCTTGGTAGACACCGGGGAGCTGTTTTTT.

This chain connects TRBV29-1 to TRBJ1-3; D ambiguous. Germline lookup yields CDR1 SQVTM and CDR2 ANQGSEA. The CDR3 runs 14 residues. V lost 4 bases and J 2 bases, leaving 12 bases between the germline ends. The CDR3 sequence: CSVVVGTAGNTIYF. The CDR3 bases are TGCAGCGTTGTGGTGGGCACGGCTGGAAACACCATATATTTT.

This chain links TRBV30 with TRBJ1-2; possible D gene TRBD1, 6 bases. Germline CDR1 reads GTSNPN; CDR2 reads SVGIG (reference sequence). V lost 4 bases and J lost 3, with 9 bases in between. This CDR3 comprises 12 residues. The CDR3 is CAWNYRDYGYTF. The CDR3 bases are TGTGCCTGGAACTACAGGGACTATGGCTACACCTTC.

The V and J genes are TRBV5-1 and TRBJ1-1; D perhaps matches TRBD1 (5 bases). There are 14 residues in the CDR3. V was trimmed by 0 bases and J by 5 bases, leaving 11 bases between them. Germline V gives CDR1 SGHRS, CDR2 YFSETQ. The DNA for the CDR3 is TGCGCCAGCAGCTTGGAGAGGGGAGGGACTGAAGCTTTCTTT. Its protein product is CASSLERGGTEAFF.

The V gene is TRBV7-2, the J gene TRBJ2-6; possible D gene TRBD1, 5 bases. V was pared by 6 bases and J by 4 bases, with 16 bases between. CDR3 size: 16 residues. Looked up from germline, CDR1 is SGHTA and CDR2 is FQGNSA. This CDR3 is CASRLDDGAGANVLTF. CDR3 in DNA: TGTGCCAGCAGACTGGACGATGGGGCCGGGGCCAACGTCCTGACTTTC.

The chain combines TRBV25-1 with TRBJ1-5, with 7 bases identical to TRBD1. V lost 2 bases to trimming and J lost 3 bases; unmatched junction nucleotides: 4. CDR1 is MGHDK and CDR2 is SYGVNS in the germline V gene. This CDR3 comprises 15 residues. The CDR3: CASSELDRVNQPQHF. The CDR3 nucleotides read TGTGCCAGCAGTGAACTCGACAGGGTCAATCAGCCCCAGCATTTT.